The 29 T cell receptor beta chains reported below all come from one sample, sequenced in a study of CD8 T cells in Susac syndrome. Random hexamers were used to reverse transcribe about 0.5 to 1 ug of RNA. TCRdb reprocessed the immunoSEQ multiplex PCR reads via MiXCR and lists one record per CDR3 protein. The table lists about 300,000 distinct CDR3 sequences, 70% to 90% of them singletons. Sequencing was done on a sample of CD8+ T cells from PBMCs. The receptors shown here come from a human donor with multiple sclerosis.

This clonotype has just a few counts. The chain couples TRBV6-1 to TRBJ2-1; 9 bases are a match to TRBD2. V dropped 8 bases and J dropped 3; count of bases not matched to a gene: 5. Per the germline V gene, CDR1 is MNHNS and CDR2 is SASEGT. CDR3 length: 14 residues. CDR3 loop: CASSELAGYNEQFF. Here the CDR3 DNA reads TGTGCCAGCTCGGAACTAGCGGGCTACAATGAGCAGTTCTTC.

The rearrangement joins TRBV19 to TRBJ1-2; TRBD1 is a possible D gene (5 bases). The CDR3 has 12 amino acids. The V and J ends lost 11 bases and 4 bases respectively, with 14 bases between them. Germline CDR1 LNHDA, CDR2 SQIVND (reference sequence). The CDR3: CAAGQGVYGYTF. The CDR3 bases are TGTGCCGCGGGCCAGGGCGTCTATGGCTACACCTTC.

This chain uses TRBV24-1 with TRBJ2-7, with 7 positions matching TRBD1. Germline loops: CDR1 KGHDR, CDR2 SFDVKD. Trimming took 2 bases from V and 2 from J; bases not matched to a gene: 5. This CDR3 region has 15 residues. In DNA, the CDR3 is TGTGCCACCAGTGATTCGCAGGGGGAAGCCTACGAGCAGTACTTC. It is translated as CATSDSQGEAYEQYF.

This clonotype was seen only a few times. The chain couples TRBV6-5 to TRBJ2-2; no clear D. Trimming removed 6 bases at V and 3 bases at J, with 2 bases between. Germline lookup yields CDR1 MNHEY and CDR2 SVGAGI. The CDR3 totals 11 residues. The CDR3, as DNA: TGTGCCAGCAGCGACACCGGGGAGCTGTTTTTT. Protein sequence: CASSDTGELFF.

V usage is TRBV12-3 or TRBV12-4 and J usage is TRBJ2-1; D possibly corresponds to TRBD2 (6 bases). The CDR3 totals 13 residues. V was cut by 7 bases and J by 4 bases, with 11 bases left in between. The DNA of the CDR3 is TGTGCCAGCACGAAGGGACTGTACAATGAGCAGTTCTTC. This gives the protein CASTKGLYNEQFF.

The genes are TRBV10-3 and TRBJ2-7; D not resolved. Germline assignment: CDR1 ENHRY and CDR2 SYGVKD. V was cut by 2 bases and J by 4 bases, with 6 bases left in between. The CDR3 extends over 12 amino acids. In DNA, the CDR3 is TGTGCCATCAGTGAGGACGGGTACGAGCAGTACTTC. It specifies CAISEDGYEQYF.

The rearrangement joins TRBV19 to TRBJ1-3; D is perhaps TRBD1 (5 bases). Per germline, CDR1 LNHDA and CDR2 SQIVND (reference sequence). The V end lost 7 bases, the J end lost 9 bases, and 19 bases lay between the germline ends. The CDR3 sequence is 14 residues long. The CDR3 reads CASTGPGWAPTIYF. The CDR3 DNA reads TGTGCCAGTACGGGACCTGGGTGGGCCCCCACCATATATTTT.

The chain links TRBV3-1 to TRBJ2-5; D remains ambiguous. This CDR3 comprises 14 residues. V lost 4 bases and J 1 base, leaving 10 bases between the germline ends. Looked up from germline, CDR1 is LGHDT and CDR2 is YNNKEL (reference sequence). This CDR3 is CASSRPMRQETQYF. CDR3 DNA: TGTGCCAGCAGCCGTCCAATGCGCCAAGAGACCCAGTACTTC.

The chain joins TRBV7-9 to TRBJ2-1; maybe TRBD1 (5 bases). V was trimmed by 8 bases and J by 5 bases, leaving 13 bases between them. This CDR3 is built from 13 residues. Germline values: CDR1 SEHNR, CDR2 FQNEAQ (reference sequence). The CDR3 loop is CASHLGRNNEQFF. The CDR3 DNA reads TGTGCCAGCCACCTGGGGCGTAACAATGAGCAGTTCTTC.

J is TRBJ2-1 and V is TRBV19, with TRBD2 matching over 13 bases. Germline CDR1 and CDR2: LNHDA and SQIVND (reference sequence). J was trimmed by 14 bases and V by 1 base; bases with no gene match: 2. The CDR3 runs 13 residues. The CDR3 loop reads CASSIGTSGSEFF. The CDR3, as DNA: TGTGCCAGTAGTATAGGGACTAGCGGGAGTGAGTTCTTC.

This sequence joins TRBV9 and TRBJ2-7; D not certain. CDR3 length equals 15 residues. The germline V gene encodes CDR1 SGDLS and CDR2 YYNGEE. V dropped 0 bases and J dropped 3 bases, with 13 bases sitting between them. This CDR3 reads CASSVGDSSRYEQYF. As DNA, the CDR3 is TGTGCCAGCAGCGTAGGCGACTCCTCTCGCTACGAGCAGTACTTC.

The chain recombines TRBV5-6 with TRBJ2-7, with D possibly matching TRBD2 (6 bases). There are 17 residues in the CDR3. The ends were cut back, 5 bases at V and 1 base at J, with 22 bases in the middle. Looked up from germline, CDR1 is SGHDT and CDR2 is YYEEEE. As DNA, the CDR3 is TGTGCCAGCAGAGTGATTGCGGGGCGGGGACCTTCCTACGAGCAGTACTTC. The encoded protein is CASRVIAGRGPSYEQYF.

A note on this clonotype: The junction and the germline gene differ at one end; a read error may be behind it. The chain is built from TRBV7-7 and TRBJ2-7; 9 bases agree with TRBD2. Germline V gene sequence: CDR1 SSHAT, CDR2 FNYEAQ (reference sequence). The CDR3 extends over 14 amino acids. This chain's CDR3 is CASSPGTSSYEQYF. The CDR3 region has the DNA TGTGCTAGCAGCCCCGGGACTAGCAGCTACGAGCAGTACTTC.

This clonotype was seen a handful of times. The rearrangement uses TRBV27 and TRBJ2-5; TRBD1 aligns across 10 bases. The V and J ends lost 6 bases and 1 base, in that order; junction bases with no gene match: 17. This CDR3 has 19 residues. The V gene's germline CDR1 is MNHEY and CDR2 SMNVEV (reference sequence). The CDR3 sequence: CASSRGGQGRSSGQETQYF. The CDR3 bases are TGTGCCAGCAGCAGGGGGGGACAGGGGAGGTCTAGTGGCCAAGAGACCCAGTACTTC.

This chain links TRBV3-1 with TRBJ2-4; D is unclear. Deletions cut 0 bases from V and 0 bases from J, with 9 bases between. The CDR3 extends over 16 amino acids. From germline, CDR1 is LGHDT and CDR2 YNNKEL (reference sequence). CDR3 nucleotides: TGTGCCAGCAGCCAAGACAGATCATTAGCCAAAAACATTCAGTACTTC. Encoded protein: CASSQDRSLAKNIQYF. Combining the CDR3 with reference TRBV3-1 and TRBJ2-4 gives the whole variable domain DTAVSQTPKYLVTQMGNDKSIKCEQNLGHDTMYWYKQDSKKFLKIMFSYNNKELIINETVPNRFSPKSPDKAHLNLHINSLELGDSAVYFCASSQDRSLAKNIQYFGAGTRLSVL.

This clonotype was seen just once. This chain connects TRBV2 to TRBJ2-5; possible D gene TRBD1, 6 bases. CDR1 and CDR2 from the germline V gene are SNHLY and FYNNEI. Trimming cost V 8 bases and J 2 bases, with 18 bases left between them. CDR3 length equals 15 residues. CDR3 protein: CASPGGGTPQETQYF. As DNA, the CDR3 is TGTGCCAGCCCGGGCGGTGGGACACCTCAAGAGACCCAGTACTTC.

This chain connects TRBV29-1 to TRBJ1-1, with D possibly being TRBD1 (5 bases). The V end was cut by 0 bases, the J end by 8 bases, with 19 bases between. This CDR3 comprises 15 residues. Germline V gene sequence: CDR1 SQVTM, CDR2 ANQGSEA. The CDR3 nucleotides read TGCAGCGTTGAAGATCTGGGCCAGGCGGGGACCGAAGCTTTCTTT. Translated: CSVEDLGQAGTEAFF.

V gene TRBV2 combines with J gene TRBJ1-1; D unresolved. CDR3 length equals 12 residues. Per the germline V gene, CDR1 is SNHLY and CDR2 is FYNNEI. Trimming shortened V by 10 bases and J by 6 bases, and 15 bases separated the two germline ends. The CDR3 bases are TGTGCCACTCCCAGTCCTTCTTCTGAAGCTTTCTTT. This translates into CATPSPSSEAFF.

The V gene is TRBV6-1, the J gene TRBJ2-2; a weak D match, TRBD1 (6 bases). The CDR3 is made up of 19 amino acids. Trimming pared 7 bases from V and 0 bases from J, leaving 24 bases between. The V gene's germline CDR1 is MNHNS and CDR2 SASEGT. Written as DNA, the CDR3 is TGTGCCAGCACCCTGATCTGGGGGCTCAAGGCTCCGAACACCGGGGAGCTGTTTTTT. Protein sequence: CASTLIWGLKAPNTGELFF.

This clonotype was detected only a few times. The rearrangement links TRBV4-1 to TRBJ2-7; D assignment may be TRBD1 or TRBD2 (6 bases each). Germline CDR1 MGHRA, CDR2 YSYEKL. The germline V and J ends were trimmed by 1 base and 5 bases, with 12 bases remaining between them. The CDR3 runs 14 residues. CDR3 sequence: CASSQVVGGNEQYF. CDR3 DNA sequence: TGCGCCAGCAGCCAAGTGGTCGGGGGCAACGAGCAGTACTTC.

The CDR3 bases are TGTGCCAGCAGCTTAATGGCGTCTCAAGAGACCCAGTACTTC. This translates into CASSLMASQETQYF. The chain joins TRBV13 to TRBJ2-5, with D uncertain. Germline V lookup: CDR1 PRHDT, CDR2 FYEKMQ (reference sequence). This CDR3 region has 14 residues. Trimming removed 2 bases from V and 2 bases from J, with 9 bases in between. The whole variable domain, filled in from reference TRBV13 and TRBJ2-5, reads AAGVIQSPRHLIKEKRETATLKCYPIPRHDTVYWYQQGPGQDPQFLISFYEKMQSDKGSIPDRFSAQQFSDYHSELNMSSLELGDSALYFCASSLMASQETQYFGPGTRLLVL.

V usage is TRBV12-3 or TRBV12-4 and J usage is TRBJ1-2, with D uncertain. V was shortened by 6 bases and J by 7 bases, with 9 bases between the two germline ends. This CDR3 is 11 amino acids long. CDR3 DNA sequence: TGTGCCAGCAGCCTGGGCACTGGCTACACCTTC. Encoded protein: CASSLGTGYTF.

V and J are TRBV5-1 and TRBJ2-1; D possibly matches TRBD1 or TRBD2 (6 bases each). The CDR3 contains 14 residues. Germline V gives CDR1 SGHRS, CDR2 YFSETQ. The ends were cut back, 2 bases at V and 6 bases at J, with 12 bases in the middle. The CDR3 DNA follows: TGCGCCAGCAGCTTCGAGGGGGGCATCAATGAGCAGTTCTTC. Protein: CASSFEGGINEQFF.

The chain uses TRBV30 and TRBJ1-4; tentatively, D is TRBD1 (6 bases). There are 17 residues in the CDR3. CDR1 is GTSNPN and CDR2 is SVGIG in the germline V gene (reference sequence). Trimming stripped 0 bases from V and 0 bases from J, with 14 bases between. The CDR3 loop reads CAWSVVGASATNEKLFF. CDR3 bases: TGTGCCTGGAGTGTCGTGGGGGCATCCGCAACTAATGAAAAACTGTTTTTT.

V is TRBV11-2 and J is TRBJ2-1, with 9 bases fitting TRBD2. The junction had 10 bases not matched to a gene; V was cut back by 5 bases and J by 8 bases. The germline gives CDR1 SGHAT, CDR2 FQNNGV. This CDR3 spans 15 amino acids. Here the CDR3 DNA reads TGTGCCAGCAGCAGTAGCGGGAGCTCCGGGCATGAGCAGTTCTTC. Its translation is CASSSSGSSGHEQFF.

This clonotype was observed a few times. The rearrangement joins TRBV30 to TRBJ2-1; D possibly matches TRBD1 or TRBD2 (7 bases each). The CDR3 is 14 amino acids. V lost 7 bases and J 4 bases, leaving 17 bases between the germline ends. Germline V gene lookup returns CDR1 GTSNPN and CDR2 SVGIG (reference sequence). The CDR3 DNA reads as TGTGCCTCCCGAGGGGGCGGGAGTTACAATGAGCAGTTCTTC. Protein: CASRGGGSYNEQFF.

This chain connects TRBV27 to TRBJ1-5; TRBD1 might be the D (5 bases). V lost 5 bases and J lost 1, with 24 bases in between. This CDR3 region has 19 residues. From germline, CDR1 is MNHEY and CDR2 SMNVEV (reference sequence). CDR3 sequence reads: CASSRTRRGFRESNQPQHF. Here the CDR3 DNA reads TGTGCCAGCAGTAGGACGCGTCGAGGGTTCAGGGAAAGCAATCAGCCCCAGCATTTT.

This chain connects TRBV29-1 to TRBJ1-2; D not resolved. CDR3 length: 12 residues. V lost 5 bases to trimming and J lost 2 bases, with 9 bases between them. Germline V gives CDR1 SQVTM, CDR2 ANQGSEA. CDR3 protein: CSVSRENYGYTF. CDR3 coding DNA: TGCAGCGTTTCGCGGGAAAACTATGGCTACACCTTC.

V usage is TRBV27 and J usage is TRBJ2-7; a weak D match, TRBD1 (5 bases). The CDR3 runs 14 residues. The V gene's germline CDR1 is MNHEY and CDR2 SMNVEV (reference sequence). Trimming pared 0 bases from V and 4 bases from J, leaving 10 bases between. The CDR3 is CASSLSAGNYEQYF. CDR3 nucleotides: TGTGCCAGCAGTTTATCGGCAGGGAATTACGAGCAGTACTTC.